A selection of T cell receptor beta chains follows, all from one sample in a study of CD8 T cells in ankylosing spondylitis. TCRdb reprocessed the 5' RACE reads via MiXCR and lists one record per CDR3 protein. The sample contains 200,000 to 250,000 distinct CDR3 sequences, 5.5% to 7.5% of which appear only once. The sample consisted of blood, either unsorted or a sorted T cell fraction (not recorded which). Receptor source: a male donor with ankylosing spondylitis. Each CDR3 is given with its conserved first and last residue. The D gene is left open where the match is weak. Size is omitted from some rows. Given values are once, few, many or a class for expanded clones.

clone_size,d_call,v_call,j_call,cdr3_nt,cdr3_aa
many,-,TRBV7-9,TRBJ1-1,TGTGCCAGCAGCTTAGCTCAGGGAGACACTGAAGCTTTCTTT,CASSLAQGDTEAFF
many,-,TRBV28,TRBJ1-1,TGTGCCAGCTCGACGGGAGGATTAGGTTCGGCTGAAGCTTTCTTT,CASSTGGLGSAEAFF
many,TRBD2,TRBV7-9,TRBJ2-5,TGTGCCAGCAGCGGGAGACTAGCGGGAGTGGAGACCCAGTACTTC,CASSGRLAGVETQYF
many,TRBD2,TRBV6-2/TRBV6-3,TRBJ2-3,TGTGCCAGCAGCGGCTCTTGGGCTAGCGGTACTAGCACAGATACGCAGTATTTT,CASSGSWASGTSTDTQYF
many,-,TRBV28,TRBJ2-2,TGTGCCAGCAGACCGGGACTCCGCACCGGGGAGCTGTTTTTT,CASRPGLRTGELFF
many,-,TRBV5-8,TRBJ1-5,TGTGCCAGCAGCATGACATCGAGGAGCAATCAGCCCCAGCATTTT,CASSMTSRSNQPQHF
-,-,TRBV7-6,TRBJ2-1,TGTGCCAGCAGCGTTGACGGGTTTCATGAGCAGTTCTTC,CASSVDGFHEQFF
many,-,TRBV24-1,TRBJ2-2,TGTGCCACCAGTGATCTACGGGAGAACACCGGGGAGCTGTTTTTT,CATSDLRENTGELFF
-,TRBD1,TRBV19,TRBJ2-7,TGTGCCAGTAGTATTTTCGGGACAGGGACCTACGAGCAGTACTTC,CASSIFGTGTYEQYF
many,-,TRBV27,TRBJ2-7,TGTGCCAGCAGTTTTGGGCAGTACTACGAGCAGTACTTC,CASSFGQYYEQYF
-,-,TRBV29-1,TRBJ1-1,TGCAGCGTTGCAGGGCGGGGAATGAACACTGAAGCTTTCTTT,CSVAGRGMNTEAFF
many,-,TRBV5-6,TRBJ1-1,TGTGCCAGCAGCCTTGGAGGGCAGCTTCTAGAAGCTTTCTTT,CASSLGGQLLEAFF